The 13 T cell receptor beta chains listed next were all sequenced from one sample in a study of cytomegalovirus exposure and HLA in healthy donors. PCR employed 60 Vbeta and 13 Jbeta primers. The method was immunoSEQ multiplex PCR; TCRdb's version includes in-frame clones alone and lacks a portion of them. The data show under 200,000 clones, with 75% to 90% seen just once and roughly 4.7% held by the top ten. Sequenced sample: PBMCs. These receptors came from a young man in good health and CMV-seronegative.

The V and J genes are TRBV10-3 and TRBJ1-2, with 9 positions matching TRBD1. Looked up from germline, CDR1 is ENHRY and CDR2 is SYGVKD. This CDR3 has 14 amino acids. V gave up 3 bases and J gave up 6 bases; unmatched junction bases: 5. The CDR3 loop reads CAISDRQGEDGYTF. As DNA, the CDR3 is TGTGCCATCAGTGACCGACAGGGGGAAGATGGCTACACCTTC.

This clone was seen more than once but under ten times. The rearrangement links TRBV7-2 to TRBJ2-4, with 8 bases matching TRBD1. Germline CDR1 reads SGHTA; CDR2 reads FQGNSA. The CDR3 loop spans 13 amino acids. The J segment lost 8 bases and the V segment lost 7 bases, leaving 7 bases of the junction unmatched. This CDR3 reads CASTPDRADIQYF. CDR3 nucleotides: TGTGCCAGCACCCCGGACAGGGCGGACATTCAGTACTTC.

The chain has TRBV28 and TRBJ1-5, with a tentative D call TRBD1 (5 bases). Germline values: CDR1 MDHEN, CDR2 SYDVKM. CDR3 length: 13 amino acids. Trimming removed 6 bases at V and 5 bases at J, with 11 bases between. CDR3 bases: TGTGCCAGCAGAAGCAGGGCCCATCAGCCCCAGCATTTT. It specifies CASRSRAHQPQHF.

Only a few counts were recorded for this clone. The chain recombines TRBV7-9 with TRBJ1-1, with a possible D match to TRBD1 (6 bases). The germline CDR1 and CDR2 sequences are SEHNR and FQNEAQ (reference sequence). Deletions cut 2 bases from V and 4 bases from J, with 20 bases between. There are 17 residues in the CDR3. The CDR3 region is CASSLSLPRGFITEAFF. CDR3 nucleotides: TGTGCCAGCAGCTTATCTCTGCCCAGGGGATTTATCACTGAAGCTTTCTTT.

This chain uses TRBV7-3 with TRBJ2-2, with 10 bases that match TRBD2. Per the germline V gene, CDR1 is SGHTA and CDR2 is FQGTGA. J was trimmed by 5 bases and V by 10 bases; bases with no gene match: 7. CDR3 length: 14 residues. The CDR3, as DNA: TGTGCCACGGGTCCTAGCGGGGGTACCGGGGAGCTGTTTTTT. Translation: CATGPSGGTGELFF. Supplemented by reference TRBV7-3 and TRBJ2-2, the full variable domain reads GAGVSQTPSNKVTEKGKYVELRCDPISGHTALYWYRQSLGQGPEFLIYFQGTGAADDSGLPNDRFFAVRPEGSVSTLKIQRTERGDSAVYLCATGPSGGTGELFFGEGSRLTVL.

The chain links TRBV18 to TRBJ2-7; tentatively, D is TRBD1 (6 bases). Germline values: CDR1 KGHSH, CDR2 LQKENI. The CDR3 covers 14 residues. V lost 4 bases and J lost 1, with 11 bases in between. In DNA form, the CDR3 reads TGTGCCAGCTCACGCGGACAGTCATCCTACGAGCAGTACTTC. As protein: CASSRGQSSYEQYF.

In this sample, this clone turned up a few times. V is TRBV19 and J is TRBJ2-1; TRBD1 matches 9 bases. V shed 6 bases and J 6 bases; nucleotides not matched to a gene: 15. There are 17 residues in the CDR3. Per germline, CDR1 LNHDA and CDR2 SQIVND (reference sequence). CDR3 sequence reads: CASRIRPTGGFANEQFF. CDR3 sequence (DNA): TGTGCCAGTAGAATTAGGCCGACAGGGGGGTTCGCCAATGAGCAGTTCTTC. The full variable domain, completed using reference TRBV19 and TRBJ2-1, is DGGITQSPKYLFRKEGQNVTLSCEQNLNHDAMYWYRQDPGQGLRLIYYSQIVNDFQKGDIAEGYSVSREKKESFPLTVTSAQKNPTAFYLCASRIRPTGGFANEQFFGPGTRLTVL.

This rearrangement joins TRBV6-4 to TRBJ2-1; 10 positions agree with TRBD1. The trim removed 6 bases at V and 3 bases at J, leaving 14 bases unmatched. Germline-derived CDR1 and CDR2 are MRHNA and SNTAGT. The CDR3 sequence is 18 residues long. CDR3 amino acids: CASSGTPPGTGDYNEQFF. The CDR3, as DNA: TGTGCCAGCAGCGGGACTCCCCCCGGGACAGGGGACTACAATGAGCAGTTCTTC.

The rearrangement links TRBV27 to TRBJ2-1; 7 nucleotides align to TRBD2. Germline trimming cut 8 bases from V and 0 bases from J; bases unmatched to any gene: 7. This CDR3 comprises 15 residues. Germline V CDR1 and CDR2: MNHEY, SMNVEV (reference sequence). In nucleotides, the CDR3 is TGTGCCAGCTGCCGCGGGAGCCCCTCCTACAATGAGCAGTTCTTC. Amino acid sequence: CASCRGSPSYNEQFF.

The chain combines TRBV7-2 with TRBJ1-1; TRBD1 might be the D (5 bases). CDR1 and CDR2 from the germline V gene are SGHTA and FQGNSA. The CDR3 runs 13 residues. V dropped 1 base and J dropped 11 bases, with 14 bases sitting between them. CDR3 sequence (DNA): TGTGCCAGCAGCTTAGGGGGGGAGCGGGAGGCTTTCTTT. Its protein is CASSLGGEREAFF.

The gene calls are TRBV10-3 and TRBJ1-2, with no clear D. Looked up from germline, CDR1 is ENHRY and CDR2 is SYGVKD. V was trimmed by 4 bases and J by 4 bases, leaving 10 bases between them. The CDR3 covers 13 residues. The CDR3 coding sequence is TGTGCCATCAGTGGCGACCGGAGCTATGGCTACACCTTC. Protein sequence: CAISGDRSYGYTF.

The chain is built from TRBV2 and TRBJ2-7; 8 bases are a match to TRBD2. Germline CDR1 reads SNHLY; CDR2 reads FYNNEI. This CDR3 comprises 15 residues. V gave up 3 bases and J gave up 2 bases; unmatched junction bases: 6. DNA for the CDR3: TGTGCCAGCAGTGAGAGGAGCGGGAGCCCCTACGAGCAGTACTTC. Its protein is CASSERSGSPYEQYF.

The rearrangement links TRBV25-1 to TRBJ2-7, with a possible D match to TRBD1 (5 bases). CDR1 and CDR2 from the germline V gene are MGHDK and SYGVNS. The V end lost 6 bases, the J end lost 5 bases, and 8 bases lay between the germline ends. There are 11 residues in the CDR3. CDR3 sequence reads: CASRGVNEQYF. The CDR3 bases are TGTGCCAGCAGAGGGGTCAACGAGCAGTACTTC.